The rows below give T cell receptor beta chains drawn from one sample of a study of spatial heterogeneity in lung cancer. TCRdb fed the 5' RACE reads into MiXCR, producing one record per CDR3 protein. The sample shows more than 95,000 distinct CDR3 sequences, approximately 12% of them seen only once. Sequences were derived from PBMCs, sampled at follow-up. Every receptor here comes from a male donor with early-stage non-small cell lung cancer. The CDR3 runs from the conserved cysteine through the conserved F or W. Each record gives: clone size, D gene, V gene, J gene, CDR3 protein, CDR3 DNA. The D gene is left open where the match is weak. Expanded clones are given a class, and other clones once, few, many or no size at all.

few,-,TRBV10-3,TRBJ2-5,CAILSPGGTQYF,TGTGCCATCCTCTCACCGGGCGGGACCCAGTACTTC
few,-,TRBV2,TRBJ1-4,CASGPGEKLFF,TGTGCCAGCGGTCCGGGAGAAAAACTGTTTTTT
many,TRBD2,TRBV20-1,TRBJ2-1,CSFLGTSGGADEQFF,TGCAGCTTCCTAGGAACTAGCGGGGGGGCTGATGAGCAGTTCTTC
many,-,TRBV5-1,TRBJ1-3,CASRAGTSGNTIYF,TGCGCCAGCAGAGCCGGGACAAGTGGAAACACCATATATTTT
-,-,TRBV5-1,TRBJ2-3,CASKDPRGLAGTQYF,TGCGCCAGCAAAGACCCTCGGGGCTTGGCGGGTACGCAGTATTTT
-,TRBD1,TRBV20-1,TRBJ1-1,CSAGWDRGRSEAFF,TGCAGTGCTGGTTGGGACAGGGGCCGGTCTGAAGCTTTCTTT
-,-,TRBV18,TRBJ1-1,CASSGSRVELRGAFF,TGTGCCAGCTCAGGTTCGCGTGTTGAGTTGAGGGGAGCTTTCTTT
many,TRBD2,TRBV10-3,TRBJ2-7,CAIREMTSGPYEQYF,TGTGCCATCAGAGAGATGACTAGCGGACCCTACGAGCAGTACTTC
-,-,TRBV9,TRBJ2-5,CASSFPSPGPETQYF,TGTGCCAGCAGCTTCCCCTCCCCAGGGCCGGAGACCCAGTACTTC
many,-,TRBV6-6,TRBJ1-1,CASSSDLGNTEAFF,TGTGCCAGCAGTTCCGACTTGGGGAACACTGAAGCTTTCTTT
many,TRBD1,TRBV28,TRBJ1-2,CASSLPGQFYGYTF,TGTGCCAGCAGTCTACCGGGACAGTTCTATGGCTACACCTTC
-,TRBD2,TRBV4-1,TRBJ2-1,CASSLLAGINNEQFF,TGCGCCAGCAGCCTCCTAGCGGGGATTAACAATGAGCAGTTCTTC
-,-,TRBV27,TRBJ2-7,CASSSGTRTYEQYF,TGTGCCAGCAGCTCCGGGACAAGAACCTACGAGCAGTACTTC
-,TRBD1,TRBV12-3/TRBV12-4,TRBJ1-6,CASSRDRTLSYNSPLHF,TGTGCCAGCAGTCGGGACAGAACCCTCTCCTATAATTCACCCCTCCACTTT
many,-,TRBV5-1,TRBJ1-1,CASSLFQLNTEAFF,TGCGCCAGCAGCTTGTTTCAATTGAACACTGAAGCTTTCTTT
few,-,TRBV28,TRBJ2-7,CASSRTAYEQYF,TGTGCCAGCAGTCGGACAGCCTACGAGCAGTACTTC
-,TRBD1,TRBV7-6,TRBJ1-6,CASSLAGQTSSYNSPLHF,TGTGCCAGCAGCTTAGCGGGACAGACGAGCTCCTATAATTCACCCCTCCACTTT
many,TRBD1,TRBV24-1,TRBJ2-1,CATSPIQGSSYNEQFF,TGTGCCACCAGCCCGATACAGGGGTCCTCCTACAATGAGCAGTTCTTC
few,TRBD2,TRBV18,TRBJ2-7,CASSPGTKVYEQYF,TGTGCCAGCTCACCAGGGACTAAAGTCTACGAGCAGTACTTC
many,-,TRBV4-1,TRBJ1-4,CASSQVGNPPQF,TGCGCCAGCAGCCAAGTAGGCAACCCTCCCCAATTT
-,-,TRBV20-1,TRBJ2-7,CSARGPPHYEQYF,TGCAGTGCTAGAGGCCCACCGCACTACGAGCAGTACTTC
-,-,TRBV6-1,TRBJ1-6,CASSEPPGTLHF,TGTGCCAGCAGTGAACCTCCTGGGACCCTCCACTTT
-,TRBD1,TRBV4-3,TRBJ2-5,CASSPHPGQEETQYF,TGCGCCAGCAGCCCACATCCCGGACAGGAAGAGACCCAGTACTTC
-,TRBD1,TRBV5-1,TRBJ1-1,CASSLSGGDYGTEAFF,TGCGCCAGCAGCTTATCAGGGGGCGATTACGGCACTGAAGCTTTCTTT
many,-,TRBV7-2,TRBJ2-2,CASSYQWNTGELFF,TGTGCCAGCAGCTACCAGTGGAACACCGGGGAGCTGTTTTTT
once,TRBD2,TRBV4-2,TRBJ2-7,CASSQGLAGGISEQYF,TGTGCCAGCAGCCAAGGGCTAGCGGGGGGGATTTCTGAGCAGTACTTC
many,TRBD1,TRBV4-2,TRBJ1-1,CASSPTGGMNTEAFF,TGTGCCAGCAGCCCGACAGGGGGGATGAACACTGAAGCTTTCTTT
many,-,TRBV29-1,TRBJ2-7,CSVLWRSSSYEQYF,TGCAGCGTTCTTTGGCGGTCTAGCTCCTACGAGCAGTACTTC
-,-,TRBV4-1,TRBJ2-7,CASSPSGSGGSYEQYF,TGCGCCAGCAGCCCCTCGGGGAGCGGAGGCTCCTACGAGCAGTACTTC
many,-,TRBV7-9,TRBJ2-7,CASSNKGVPYEQYF,TGTGCCAGCAGCAACAAGGGGGTACCCTACGAGCAGTACTTC
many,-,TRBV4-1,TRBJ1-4,CASSTTGNEKLFF,TGCGCCAGCAGTACTACAGGAAATGAAAAACTGTTTTTT
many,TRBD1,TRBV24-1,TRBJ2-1,CATSETGTASPFEQFF,TGTGCCACCAGTGAGACCGGGACAGCGTCCCCGTTTGAGCAGTTCTTC
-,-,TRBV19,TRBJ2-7,CASSIPSGQVNSVYEQYF,TGTGCCAGTAGTATCCCCTCAGGGCAGGTGAATTCTGTATACGAGCAGTACTTC
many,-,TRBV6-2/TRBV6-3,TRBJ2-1,CASSDRARAFF,TGTGCCAGCAGTGACCGGGCCCGCGCATTCTTC
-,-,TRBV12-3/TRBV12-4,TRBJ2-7,CASRRDRWSYEQYF,TGTGCCAGCCGCCGGGACCGGTGGAGTTACGAGCAGTACTTC
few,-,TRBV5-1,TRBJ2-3,CASSLTGTSTDTQYF,TGCGCCAGCAGCTTGACAGGGACTAGCACAGATACGCAGTATTTT
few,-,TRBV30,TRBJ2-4,CACQSPTSRTLLAKNIQYF,TGTGCCTGCCAATCTCCTACTAGCCGTACCCTGCTAGCCAAAAACATTCAGTACTTC
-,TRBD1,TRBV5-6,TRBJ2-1,CASSLGDRPYNEQFF,TGTGCCAGCAGCTTGGGGGACAGGCCCTACAATGAGCAGTTCTTC
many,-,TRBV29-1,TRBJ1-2,CSVVMGRYGYTF,TGCAGCGTTGTCATGGGGCGATATGGCTACACCTTC
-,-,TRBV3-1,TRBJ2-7,CASSQVINYEQYF,TGTGCCAGCAGCCAAGTGATCAACTACGAGCAGTACTTC
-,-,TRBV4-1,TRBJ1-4,CASRQTVIGEKLFF,TGCGCCAGCAGACAAACAGTAATCGGTGAAAAACTGTTTTTT
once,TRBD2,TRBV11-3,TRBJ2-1,CASSKRGGSYNEQFF,TGTGCCAGCAGCAAGCGGGGGGGCTCCTACAATGAGCAGTTCTTC
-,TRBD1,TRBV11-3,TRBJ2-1,CASSAITGTGRDEQFF,TGTGCCAGCAGCGCGATAACCGGGACAGGGAGAGATGAGCAGTTCTTC
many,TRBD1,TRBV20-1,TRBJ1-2,CSASEGAVGYTF,TGCAGTGCTAGTGAGGGGGCGGTTGGCTACACCTTC
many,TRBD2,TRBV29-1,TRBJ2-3,CSATAGTTTTDTQYF,TGCAGCGCAACTGCCGGGACTACTACCACAGATACGCAGTATTTT
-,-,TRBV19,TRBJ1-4,CASRLGLGPNEKLFF,TGTGCCAGTAGATTGGGTCTCGGCCCCAATGAAAAACTGTTTTTT
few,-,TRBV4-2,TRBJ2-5,CASSQVRGLEETQYF,TGTGCCAGCAGCCAAGTGAGGGGGTTGGAGGAGACCCAGTACTTC
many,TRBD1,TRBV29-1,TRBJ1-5,CSVDIGGGQPQHF,TGCAGCGTTGATATTGGAGGGGGCCAGCCCCAGCATTTT
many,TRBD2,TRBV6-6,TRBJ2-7,CASRQRGGLEQYF,TGTGCCAGCAGACAGCGGGGGGGCCTCGAGCAGTACTTC
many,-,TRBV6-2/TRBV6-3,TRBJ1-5,CASSYSGPQHF,TGTGCCAGCAGTTACTCGGGGCCCCAGCATTTT
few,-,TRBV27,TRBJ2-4,CASSFGGIQYF,TGTGCCAGCAGTTTTGGCGGCATTCAGTACTTC
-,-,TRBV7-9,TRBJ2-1,CASRPGLTNEQFF,TGTGCCAGCAGGCCGGGACTTACCAATGAGCAGTTCTTC
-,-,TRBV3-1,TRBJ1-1,CASSQDLAVGTEAFF,TGTGCCAGCAGCCAAGATCTAGCGGTGGGCACTGAAGCTTTCTTT
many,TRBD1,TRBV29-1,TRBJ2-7,CSVGRTGAPYEQYF,TGCAGCGTAGGAAGGACAGGGGCCCCCTACGAGCAGTACTTC
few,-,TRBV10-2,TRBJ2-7,CASSGTGTYEQYF,TGCGCCAGCAGTGGGACTGGGACCTACGAGCAGTACTTC
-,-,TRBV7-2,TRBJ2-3,CASSLERVTQYF,TGTGCCAGCAGCTTAGAGAGAGTAACGCAGTATTTT
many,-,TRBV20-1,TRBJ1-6,CSVAGGDYNSPLHF,TGCAGTGTAGCGGGCGGCGATTATAATTCACCCCTCCACTTT
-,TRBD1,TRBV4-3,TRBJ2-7,CASSQNINAGTGDYEQYF,TGCGCCAGCAGCCAAAATATAAATGCCGGGACAGGGGATTACGAGCAGTACTTC
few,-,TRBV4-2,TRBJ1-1,CASSQVATQGTGWGTEAFF,TGTGCCAGCAGCCAAGTCGCCACCCAGGGTACAGGTTGGGGCACTGAAGCTTTCTTT
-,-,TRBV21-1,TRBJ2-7,CASIHSRGYRVYEQYF,TGTGCCAGCATCCACTCAAGGGGGTACAGAGTTTACGAGCAGTACTTC